This TCR beta chain was observed in a study of CD8+ T cells in alopecia areata. Whole-study findings and limits: Tofacitinib did not eliminate many expanded lesional clones from scalp or blood.

To note about this clone: Its specificity is not known. The sample has other DNA sequences that encode this CDR3 too.

Treatment noted: oral pan-JAK inhibitor, 5-10 mg twice daily. Following RNA extraction, reverse transcription yielded cDNA that acted as the sequencing template. Sequencing used immunoSEQ multiplex PCR; TCRdb keeps in-frame clones, though not all of them. The sample has some 200,000 clones, roughly 56% seen once; the top ten hold 1.6%. Trimming took off 1 base at V and 0 bases at J, with 7 bases between the two ends. The CDR3 extends over 16 amino acids. From germline, CDR1 is SGHDN and CDR2 FVKESK. Sequenced here: CD4+ T cells sorted from blood, sampled at week 4, from a patient treated with tofacitinib. This chain joins TRBV14 and TRBJ2-6; D call uncertain. This sequence originates from a human donor with alopecia areata. The CDR3 is CASSQAGVSGANVLTF. In DNA, the CDR3 is TGTGCCAGCAGCCAAGCCGGCGTCTCTGGGGCCAACGTCCTGACTTTC.